The 5 T cell receptor beta chains below all came from one sample that was sequenced in a study of PD-1 blockade in classical Hodgkin lymphoma. Time point in this sample: cycle 4 day 1 (C4D1), after 6 weeks of nivolumab. Following autologous stem cell transplantation, relapse occurred in every patient, and exposure to brentuximab vedotin varied. TCRdb's table, derived via immunoSEQ multiplex PCR, lists solely in-frame clones and lacks some. In the table there are approximately 29,000 clones, roughly 77% of which are singletons. The sequencing used peripheral blood mononuclear cells (PBMCs), collected before the fourth cycle of nivolumab. These receptors were taken from a human donor with classical Hodgkin lymphoma.

This sequence joins TRBV5-1 and TRBJ2-1; TRBD2 aligns across 10 bases. Germline loops: CDR1 SGHRS, CDR2 YFSETQ. The CDR3 totals 18 residues. V was clipped by 0 bases and J by 4 bases; unmatched bases: 10. CDR3 protein: CASSLAASGSLYYNEQFF. The CDR3 DNA reads TGCGCCAGCAGCTTGGCTGCTAGCGGGAGTTTGTATTACAATGAGCAGTTCTTC.

The J gene is TRBJ2-7, the V gene TRBV2; 16 positions agree with TRBD2. This CDR3 is built from 16 residues. Germline V gene sequence: CDR1 SNHLY, CDR2 FYNNEI. The trim removed 7 bases at V and 2 bases at J, leaving 5 bases unmatched. CDR3 loop: CASTGLAGGSPYEQYF. As DNA, the CDR3 is TGTGCCAGCACGGGACTAGCGGGAGGGTCCCCCTACGAGCAGTACTTC.

V usage is TRBV19 and J usage is TRBJ2-2; the D is unclear. This CDR3 has 11 residues. The germline V and J ends were trimmed by 5 bases and 5 bases, with 3 bases remaining between them. Germline CDR1 LNHDA, CDR2 SQIVND (reference sequence). The CDR3: CASSQTGELFF. CDR3 DNA sequence: TGTGCCAGTAGTCAGACCGGGGAGCTGTTTTTT.

This chain joins TRBV28 and TRBJ2-1; TRBD2 aligns across 14 bases. The J segment lost 12 bases and the V segment lost 4 bases, leaving 8 bases of the junction unmatched. The V gene's germline CDR1 is MDHEN and CDR2 SYDVKM. This CDR3 is built from 15 residues. The CDR3 nucleotides are TGTGCCAGCAGTTATCCGGGACTAGCGGGAGTGGGGCAGTTCTTC. Amino acid sequence: CASSYPGLAGVGQFF.

The rearrangement links TRBV6-5 to TRBJ2-7; a possible D gene is TRBD2 (5 bases). The CDR3 extends over 14 amino acids. V was trimmed by 0 bases and J by 7 bases, leaving 13 bases between them. Germline V gene lookup returns CDR1 MNHEY and CDR2 SVGAGI. CDR3 coding DNA: TGTGCCAGCAGTTACTCCAGACTATCTCAAGAGCAGTACTTC. It specifies CASSYSRLSQEQYF.